This section outlines one T cell receptor (beta chain) sequence together with its context. Its specificity is not known. Expressed TCRB transcripts were sequenced after all isolated RNA was converted to cDNA. TCRdb keeps only in-frame clones here, not all; method: immunoSEQ multiplex PCR. The sample has hundreds of thousands of clones, about a tenth seen once. This sample is part of a study of beta chain features in type 1 diabetes. Findings of the study overall: TCRB CDR3 length was moderately but significantly reduced in all four CD4+ subsets of Type 1 diabetes patients. Resolution of whether HLA type affects TCRB rearrangement was not achieved here. Insertion counts at VDJ junctions were lower in type 1 diabetes patients, who also showed more deletions there. The study found that naive, central memory and Treg TCRB repertoires appeared more similar in patients than in healthy donors. PCR, the amplification step, might favor shorter templates, equally in patients and controls.

Germline V CDR1 and CDR2: GTSNPN, SVGIG (reference sequence). CDR3 size: 15 residues. Germline trimming cut 0 bases from V and 7 bases from J; bases unmatched to any gene: 8. Sequenced: naive CD4+ T cells from blood. The chain employs TRBV30 and TRBJ2-3; 9 bases align to TRBD2. This TCR came from a man aged 30 to 45 with type 1 diabetes. The CDR3 DNA sequence: TGTGCCTGGAGTGTACATACTAGCGGGCCTAATACGCAGTATTTT. Protein sequence: CAWSVHTSGPNTQYF.